The T cell receptor (beta chain) described here comes from a study of cytomegalovirus exposure and HLA in healthy donors. This clone was recorded a few times. What it recognizes is unknown. Overall study results and limits: In an earlier analysis, about 87% or about 30%: the productive usage of most TCR beta V segments.

The CDR3 is 16 amino acids. Germline V gene sequence: CDR1 MGHRA, CDR2 YSYEKL. After removal of 0 bases from V and 6 bases from J, the junction contained 10 bases not matched to a gene. With 60 Vbeta and 13 Jbeta primers, the PCR was carried out. TCRdb's copy holds only in-frame clones and misses some; the assay was immunoSEQ multiplex PCR. The table lists approximately 76,000 clones, 65% to 75% of them singletons. Sequencing used PBMCs. The origin of this receptor is a woman aged 40 to 50 in good health and CMV-seropositive. The chain is built from TRBV4-1 and TRBJ2-7; TRBD2 matches 8 bases. The CDR3 sequence: CASSQEPQSGRSEQYF. The CDR3 bases are TGCGCCAGCAGCCAAGAGCCCCAAAGCGGGAGAAGCGAGCAGTACTTC.